Below are 11 T cell receptor beta chains sequenced from a single sample in a study of blood T cell repertoires in COVID-19. Sequencing was performed with immunoSEQ multiplex PCR; in TCRdb, only in-frame clones are kept and a portion is missing. Of around 500,000 clones detected, approximately 87% appear once; the ten largest clones hold about 1.7%. The specimen was PBMCs or T cells enriched from blood (not recorded which). All receptors derive from a woman between 40 and 50 years old who had recovered from COVID-19.

The chain carries TRBV7-2 and TRBJ2-3; TRBD1 matches 8 bases. The V segment lost 5 bases and the J segment 4 bases; nucleotides outside the gene matches: 5. CDR3 size: 14 residues. CDR1 is SGHTA, CDR2 FQGNSA, per germline. The CDR3 reads CASSTGQVSDTQYF. The CDR3 DNA follows: TGTGCCAGCAGCACGGGACAGGTTTCAGATACGCAGTATTTT.

This rearrangement joins TRBV18 to TRBJ2-5, with TRBD2 matching 9 bases. Trimming cost V 4 bases and J 2 bases; bases outside gene matches: 5. Germline loops: CDR1 KGHSH, CDR2 LQKENI. The CDR3 runs to 15 residues. The CDR3 sequence is CASSLLAGNQETQYF. In nucleotides, the CDR3 is TGTGCCAGCTCACTTCTAGCGGGAAATCAAGAGACCCAGTACTTC.

V and J are TRBV10-3 and TRBJ2-7; 7 bases are a match to TRBD1. This CDR3 contains 11 residues. The germline V gene has CDR1 ENHRY and CDR2 SYGVKD. V trimming: 8 bases; J trimming: 4 bases; junction bases outside the gene matches: 2. The CDR3 loop reads CAIGQVYEQYF. The CDR3 DNA follows: TGTGCCATCGGACAGGTTTACGAGCAGTACTTC.

CDR3 nucleotides: TGTGCCAGCAGTGTGACGAGGACAGGGTGGATGAACACTGAAGCTTTCTTT. Its translation is CASSVTRTGWMNTEAFF. The chain combines TRBV27 with TRBJ1-1; 8 bases align to TRBD1. Germline lookup yields CDR1 MNHEY and CDR2 SMNVEV (reference sequence). V lost 5 bases and J lost 0; bases outside the gene matches: 11. This CDR3 has 17 residues.

The V and J genes are TRBV7-2 and TRBJ2-5, with TRBD1 as a possible D gene (6 bases). The ends were cut back, 7 bases at V and 3 bases at J, with 12 bases in the middle. The CDR3 is 13 amino acids. Per the germline V gene, CDR1 is SGHTA and CDR2 is FQGNSA. The CDR3 DNA follows: TGTGCCAGCACCCTAGGACAGAAAGAGACCCAGTACTTC. It translates to CASTLGQKETQYF.

The chain carries TRBV5-5 and TRBJ2-1, with 10 bases fitting TRBD2. Germline CDR1 SGHKS, CDR2 YYEKEE (reference sequence). This CDR3 has 15 residues. With V trimmed by 1 base and J by 4 bases, 2 bases remained unmatched. CDR3 sequence: CASSLLAGAYNEQFF. CDR3 nucleotide sequence: TGTGCCAGCAGCTTGCTAGCGGGGGCGTACAATGAGCAGTTCTTC.

DNA for the CDR3: TGCGCCAGCAGCCAAGATCGAAATAGCGGGGCCCTCGGTTCAGATACGCAGTATTTT. It encodes CASSQDRNSGALGSDTQYF. This rearrangement joins TRBV4-1 to TRBJ2-3, with TRBD2 matching over 8 bases. The V gene's germline CDR1 is MGHRA and CDR2 YSYEKL. This CDR3 region has 19 residues. V gave up 0 bases and J gave up 4 bases; unmatched junction bases: 15.

The V gene is TRBV5-8, the J gene TRBJ2-7, with 9 bases matching TRBD2. Germline trimming cut 3 bases from V and 3 bases from J; bases unmatched to any gene: 4. The CDR3 sequence is 14 residues long. Germline lookup yields CDR1 SGHTS and CDR2 YDEGEE. CDR3 nucleotide sequence: TGTGCCAGCAGCTCCCTAGCGGGAAGCTACGAGCAGTACTTC. Its translation is CASSSLAGSYEQYF.

This clone was counted a few times. This chain joins TRBV29-1 and TRBJ1-1; possible D gene TRBD1, 6 bases. Per germline, CDR1 SQVTM and CDR2 ANQGSEA. The CDR3 runs 13 residues. Trimming pared 6 bases from V and 4 bases from J, leaving 15 bases between. CDR3 nucleotides: TGCAGCGTACCTAAGACAGGAGGCACTGAAGCTTTCTTT. This sequence encodes CSVPKTGGTEAFF.

This CDR3 reads CASSRDSGELFF. Written as DNA, the CDR3 is TGTGCCAGCAGCCGGGACTCCGGGGAGCTGTTTTTT. This sequence joins TRBV12-3 or TRBV12-4 and TRBJ2-2; tentatively, D is TRBD2 (6 bases). This CDR3 contains 12 residues. The V and J ends lost 6 bases and 6 bases respectively, with 8 bases between them.

A note on this clone: A much larger clone sits a single nucleotide away, making a read error possible. The chain links TRBV12-3 or TRBV12-4 to TRBJ2-7; D is perhaps TRBD1 (6 bases). There are 12 residues in the CDR3. V gave up 2 bases and J gave up 5 bases, with 7 bases separating them. The CDR3 coding sequence is TGTGCCAGCAGTTTAACAGGGAACGAGCAGTACTTC. Encoded protein: CASSLTGNEQYF.